The source of this T cell receptor beta chain is a study of radiation and T cells in renal cell carcinoma (dated by TCRdb to the early 2020s). Study-level background: A total of around 50 samples underwent TCR beta sequencing, made up of roughly 26 tumors and about 27 peripheral blood samples. A total of roughly 4 million unique CDR3 nucleotide sequences, encoding 2,500,000 or so unique CDR3 amino acid sequences, were found across all 50 or so samples. The final blood draw took place at 4 weeks after radiation, the same time as nephrectomy.

Of note for this clone: Its recognized antigen is unknown. No much larger clonotype is one base removed from it; base qualities were not supplied.

The sample's time point label, in plain terms: blood 4 weeks post-SBRT, at nephrectomy. The treatment or condition label, read with the paper, signifies: 15 Gy SBRT to primary tumor, nephrectomy 4 weeks later. Samples were obtained from a clinical trial, in which 15 Gy stereotactic body radiation therapy was delivered to primary renal cell carcinomas and nephrectomy was performed 4 weeks later. To track tumor-enriched clonotypes, serial peripheral blood was sampled from radiation-treated patients at baseline and at 2 weeks and 4 weeks after SBRT. Renal cell carcinoma with clear cell pathology was present in all patients. The QIAamp DNA Blood Mini Kit (Qiagen) was used to prepare genomic DNA for TCR sequencing. Samples were included in the analyses only if all quality control checks were passed. The CDR3 starts with the cysteine, ends with the phenylalanine, and has 15 residues. The kept DNA is CDR3 alone, 45 bases in frame from the first base. Trimming accounts for 4 bases at V and 2 bases at J, while the number of junction bases matched to no gene is 7. According to the germline V gene, CDR1 reads SGHVS and CDR2 reads FQNEAQ.

What the work shows at the level of the full study, not this receptor alone: Because no pretreatment tumor biopsies were available, whether clonotypes were present in the tumor at baseline could not be determined. Changes in the blood repertoire were not tracked past 4 weeks after treatment. The single-armed trial design could not address effects of radiation dose or scheduling on the TCR repertoire. Top tumor clonotypes rose in blood from baseline to 2 weeks post-radiation, then contracted by 4 weeks, suggesting transient expansion of tumor-resident clones.

TCR beta libraries were generated from genomic DNA with the immunoSEQ kit, following the manufacturer's recommendations. For library preparation, a first multiplex PCR was performed with proprietary primers, followed by a second PCR in which unique barcodes were added, and bead cleanups were performed after each round. A kit-provided positive control reaction and a negative control reaction were included in every sample batch. The final libraries were assessed on an Agilent 4200 TapeStation D1000 ScreenTape, pooled by volume, and quantified by qPCR. An Illumina NextSeq500 fitted with a MidOutput 150-cycle cartridge performed the sequencing, running 156 Read1 cycles and 15 Index1 cycles with the kit's custom primers. The pooled library was loaded at 0.75 to 1 pM, with a roughly 20% PhiX control spiked in. The paper's processing steps were these. The vendor-processed data were analyzed in R, and a clonotype was defined as all T cells that share the same CDR3 nucleotide sequence. In the clone abundance analyses, frequencies were normalized to the 10,000 most abundant clones in each sample. Public T cell clones, averaging fewer than five per sample, were removed before analysis. A difference in abundance of at least 32-fold between compartments was used to define tumor-enriched and baseline blood-enriched clonotypes. A beta-binomial differential abundance model was used to identify clonotypes that were expanded or contracted between blood time points. Tumor-blood repertoire similarity was measured with the Baroni-Urbani and Buser coefficient, and group comparisons used two-tailed Wilcoxon tests in R. In its TCRdb copy, this immuneACCESS table keeps in-frame sequences only and misses some clones. Where compared with another copy, unresolved V genes explain less than half of these, and the others have no known cause. D and trimming were read from the DNA, whereas the V and J calls and clone size are those reported in that table. The sample table lists just under 150,000 clones, approximately 86% of them with a count of one. Roughly 17% of the sample is held by the ten biggest clonotypes.

The sequencing used blood, collected from a patient whose treatment included radiotherapy and nephrectomy. The sequence joins TRBV7-8 to TRBJ1-2; 7 junctional bases match TRBD1. The sequence derives from a woman in her forties or fifties with renal cell carcinoma. The DNA is TGTGCCAGCAGCTCCTTTTGGGACAGCAACTATGGCTACACCTTC. Its translation is CASSSFWDSNYGYTF.